This is a list of T cell receptor beta chains from one sample in a study of OX40 agonist ivuxolimab in advanced cancers. Produced via immunoSEQ multiplex PCR; TCRdb's table is partial and in-frame only. The repertoire holds just over 60,000 clones, 92% seen once, with around 0.63% in the top ten. The specimen was CD4+ or CD8+ T cells sorted from blood, collected in a trial of the OX40 agonist ivuxolimab. The receptors here all came from an adult with an advanced solid tumor such as melanoma, head and neck, liver or kidney cancer. Each CDR3 is given with its conserved first and last residue. The order of the fields is J gene, D gene, V gene, clone size, CDR3 DNA, CDR3 protein. The D gene is left open where the match is weak. Some rows mark clone size as missing; the rest say once, few, many or name a class of expanded clone.

>TRBJ2-3|NA|TRBV30|NA
TGTGCCTGGAGTGTACTCGGGAGTTCTTCAGATACGCAGTATTTT
CAWSVLGSSSDTQYF
>TRBJ2-1|NA|TRBV5-1|NA
TGCGCCAGCAGCTTGGAGGTAGCCAGCGAGCAGTTCTTC
CASSLEVASEQFF
>TRBJ1-2|NA|TRBV20-1|NA
TGCAGTGCCGCCTACGGTGGCTACACCTTC
CSAAYGGYTF
>TRBJ2-7|NA|TRBV2|NA
TGTGCCAGCAGTGAAAGGCACGAGCAGTACTTC
CASSERHEQYF
>TRBJ2-1|TRBD2|TRBV6-5|NA
TGTGCCAGCAGTCGGACTAGCGGGGGGGGTTATGAGCAGTTCTTC
CASSRTSGGGYEQFF
>TRBJ2-1|NA|TRBV29-1|NA
TGCAGCGTTGGGATCTTGACGGGGCAGTTCTTC
CSVGILTGQFF
>TRBJ1-3|TRBD1|TRBV30|NA
TGTGCCTGGAGTACAGGGGCTGGAAACACCATATATTTT
CAWSTGAGNTIYF
>TRBJ2-6|NA|TRBV27|NA
TGTGCCAGCAGTTTCTCCTCAGGGGTCGGGGCCAACGTCCTGACTTTC
CASSFSSGVGANVLTF
>TRBJ2-1|NA|TRBV7-3|NA
TGTGCCAGCAGTCCGGGACAATCCAATGAGCAGTTCTTC
CASSPGQSNEQFF
>TRBJ2-1|NA|TRBV10-1|NA
TGCGCCAGCAGTGAGTCGACGACCCTGGCCCGCAATGAGCAGTTCTTC
CASSESTTLARNEQFF
>TRBJ2-1|NA|TRBV5-4|once
TGTGCCAGCAGCTTAAAAGGGGCCAATGAGCAGTTCTTC
CASSLKGANEQFF
>TRBJ2-3|TRBD2|TRBV30|NA
TGTGCCTGGAGACAGCGGGGGACCACGAATACGCAGTATTTT
CAWRQRGTTNTQYF
>TRBJ2-7|TRBD2|TRBV10-1|NA
TGCGCCAGCAGTGAAAAAGTCAGCGGGGGCTACGAGCAGTACTTC
CASSEKVSGGYEQYF
>TRBJ2-7|TRBD1|TRBV9|NA
TGTGCCAGCAGCCCTTGGGACAGGGAGGAAGAGCAGTACTTC
CASSPWDREEEQYF
>TRBJ1-2|TRBD1|TRBV10-3|NA
TGTGCCATCAGCATAAGTTGGGACAGGGGAGATGGTGGCTACACCTTC
CAISISWDRGDGGYTF
>TRBJ2-7|TRBD2|TRBV5-5|NA
TGTGCCAGCAGCTTGAGCGGGACCGTGGTCGAGCAGTACTTC
CASSLSGTVVEQYF
>TRBJ2-5|NA|TRBV13|NA
TGTGCCAGCAGCGTAACAGACCCGGGAGAGACCCAGTACTTC
CASSVTDPGETQYF
>TRBJ2-1|NA|TRBV5-1|NA
TGCGCCAGCAGCTTGGTGGGCGGCAGCCACAATGAGCAGTTCTTC
CASSLVGGSHNEQFF
>TRBJ1-1|TRBD1|TRBV19|NA
TGTGCCAGTAGTATAGATCTTGGGACAGGGGGGTTCACTGAAGCTTTCTTT
CASSIDLGTGGFTEAFF
>TRBJ2-3|TRBD2|TRBV7-8|NA
TGTGCCAGCAGCCCGTGGGGGGAGGCTAGCGGGAACACAGATACGCAGTATTTT
CASSPWGEASGNTDTQYF
>TRBJ1-1|NA|TRBV6-1|NA
TGTGCCAGCAGTGACGGTTACACTGAAGCTTTCTTT
CASSDGYTEAFF
>TRBJ2-5|NA|TRBV6-1|NA
TGTGCCAGCAGTGAAGATCAGGGTTGGAGGGAGACCCAGTACTTC
CASSEDQGWRETQYF
>TRBJ1-1|TRBD1|TRBV7-8|NA
TGTGCCAGCAGCTTGACAGGGTCGAACTCTGAAGCTTTCTTT
CASSLTGSNSEAFF
>TRBJ2-7|NA|TRBV29-1|NA
TGCAGCGCTAGACAGTCCTCCAGCGAGCAGTACTTC
CSARQSSSEQYF
>TRBJ1-5|NA|TRBV30|NA
TGTGCCTGGGATCAGGGAGAAGATCAGCCCCAGCATTTT
CAWDQGEDQPQHF
>TRBJ1-3|NA|TRBV5-8|NA
TGTGCCAGCAGGTGGGGAAACACCATATATTTT
CASRWGNTIYF
>TRBJ2-5|TRBD2|TRBV5-1|NA
TGCGCCAGCCGACCGGGACTACGGGAGACCCAGTACTTC
CASRPGLRETQYF
>TRBJ2-4|TRBD1|TRBV6-1|NA
TGTGCCAGCAGACAGGGGGCGTCGAGCATTCAGTACTTC
CASRQGASSIQYF
>TRBJ1-1|NA|TRBV6-1|NA
TGTGCCAGCACCACTAAATTCGACGTCGGAGCTTTCTTT
CASTTKFDVGAFF
>TRBJ1-1|NA|TRBV4-1|once
TGCGCCAGCAGCCCAAGGTTCAGGAACACTGAAGCTTTCTTT
CASSPRFRNTEAFF
>TRBJ2-7|NA|TRBV18|NA
TGTGCCAGCTCACCATCGTTTTCAAGCCCCTCCAACGAGCAGTACTTC
CASSPSFSSPSNEQYF
>TRBJ2-7|TRBD1|TRBV14|NA
TGTGCCAGCAGCCCGGGACAGGGCCTCCCGTTCGAGCAGTACTTC
CASSPGQGLPFEQYF
>TRBJ1-1|NA|TRBV15|NA
TGTGCCACCAGCAGAGTATCGGGTCGGGGGAGAAACACTGAAGCTTTCTTT
CATSRVSGRGRNTEAFF
>TRBJ1-5|NA|TRBV5-1|NA
TGCGCCAGCAGCTTGGACGGTAGCAATCAGCCCCAGCATTTT
CASSLDGSNQPQHF
>TRBJ2-3|TRBD2|TRBV5-1|NA
TGCGCCAGCAGTCGGACTAGCGGGGGGGACACAGATACGCAGTATTTT
CASSRTSGGDTDTQYF
>TRBJ1-5|TRBD1|TRBV10-1|NA
TGCGCCAGCGGGACAGAGGGTCAGCCCCAGCATTTT
CASGTEGQPQHF
>TRBJ2-1|TRBD2|TRBV19|NA
TGTGCCAGTAGGGGGACTAGCGGGAGGCCTATTGACAATGAGCAGTTCTTC
CASRGTSGRPIDNEQFF
>TRBJ1-2|TRBD1|TRBV15|once
TGTGCCACCAGCAGAGCGGACAGGGACATTTCTGGCTACACCTTC
CATSRADRDISGYTF
>TRBJ2-2|TRBD2|TRBV10-2|NA
TGCGCCAGCAGTGAGTCGGGAGGGTGGACCGGGGAGCTGTTTTTT
CASSESGGWTGELFF
>TRBJ2-5|NA|TRBV20-1|NA
TGCAGTGCTAGATTGGGAGGGACCCAGTACTTC
CSARLGGTQYF